This is a list of T cell receptor beta chains from one sample in a study of tumor-infiltrating lymphocytes in primary liver carcinoma. TCRdb passed the multiplex PCR reads through MiXCR, listing each CDR3 protein once. The sample consists of over 35,000 distinct CDR3 sequences, roughly 74% of them appearing once. Sequenced sample: liver tumor tissue from sampling region 4. These receptors came from a man aged 35-49 years with primary liver carcinoma and hepatitis B virus infection. The CDR3 runs from the conserved cysteine through the conserved F or W. A D gene is named only where the DNA matches it firmly.

TRBV7-9	NA	TRBJ2-5	CASSHECTLRETQYF
TRBV20-1	NA	TRBJ1-1	CSATSTGPTEAFF
TRBV11-1	TRBD2	TRBJ2-7	CASGGKRSYERYF
TRBV5-6	TRBD2	TRBJ2-7	CASSRLAGEGEQYF
TRBV20-1	NA	TRBJ1-1	CSASLGGAENTEAFF
TRBV28	NA	TRBJ2-6	CASSQARGSSGANLLTF
TRBV6-1	TRBD1	TRBJ1-5	CASRVTRDSNQSQHF
TRBV30	NA	TRBJ2-7	CAWSNTGRGDEQYF
TRBV5-1	NA	TRBJ2-3	CASRAGLLPSTDTQYF
TRBV4-1	NA	TRBJ2-5	CANSHAGQTQEAQYF